The next 23 T cell receptor beta chains were all read from a single sample in a study of CD8+CD57+ T cells in acquired aplastic anemia. For sequencing, patients were chosen who had shown expansion of CD8+CD57+ cells by flow cytometry. According to the study, genomic DNA was the template for TCR beta VDJ and CDR3 profiling. A single record per CDR3 protein comes from TCRdb applying MiXCR to the reads. The table has about 190,000 distinct CDR3 sequences, 40% to 50% seen once. The sample was sorted CD4+, CD8+, or CD8+CD57+ T cells (not recorded which) from PBMCs. The receptors originated from a human donor with aplastic anemia.

This chain uses TRBV20-1 with TRBJ2-5; 11 bases are shared with TRBD2. This CDR3 region has 16 residues. Looked up from germline, CDR1 is DFQATT and CDR2 is SNEGSKA (reference sequence). V shed 1 base, J shed 5 bases, and the junction held 9 bases outside the gene matches. CDR3 sequence: CSARVGTSGSSETQYF. The CDR3 DNA reads as TGCAGTGCTAGAGTGGGAACTAGCGGGAGTTCGGAGACCCAGTACTTC.

This chain uses TRBV7-6 with TRBJ2-3; 9 bases are a match to TRBD2. CDR1 and CDR2 (germline): SGHVS, FNYEAQ. This CDR3 region has 15 residues. V was clipped by 5 bases and J by 2 bases; unmatched bases: 5. The CDR3 nucleotides are TGTGCCAGCAGCCCCAGCGGGAGGCCCACAGATACGCAGTATTTT. The encoded protein is CASSPSGRPTDTQYF.

This clonotype was counted ten times or more. The CDR3 region is CASSLPGTGNTIYF. The CDR3 nucleotides are TGTGCCAGCAGCTTGCCGGGAACGGGAAACACCATATATTTT. This chain links TRBV5-5 with TRBJ1-3; D remains ambiguous. This CDR3 is built from 14 residues. V was clipped by 1 base and J by 4 bases, with 9 bases between them. Germline assignment: CDR1 SGHKS and CDR2 YYEKEE (reference sequence).

With respect to this clonotype: The junction does not match germline at one end; this may be a read error. V gene TRBV6-1 combines with J gene TRBJ2-7; the match to TRBD1 covers 10 bases. The germline V gene encodes CDR1 MNHNS and CDR2 SASEGT. The CDR3 spans 13 residues. CDR3 DNA sequence: TGTGCCAGCAGGGACAGGGGGATCTACGAGCGGTACTTC. This translates into CASRDRGIYERYF.

This clonotype came up many times. The chain recombines TRBV5-1 with TRBJ2-7, with D perhaps matching TRBD1 or TRBD2 (5 bases each). The CDR3 covers 12 residues. Per the germline V gene, CDR1 is SGHRS and CDR2 is YFSETQ. Between the trimmed V and J ends, which lost 4 bases and 2 bases, there was a span of 7 bases. This CDR3 is CASSRGPYEQYF. The CDR3, as DNA: TGCGCCAGCAGCCGGGGCCCCTACGAGCAGTACTTC.

V gene TRBV2 combines with J gene TRBJ2-3, with TRBD1 identical over 8 bases. With V trimmed by 5 bases and J by 4 bases, 5 bases remained unmatched. The germline CDR1 and CDR2 sequences are SNHLY and FYNNEI. The CDR3 spans 14 residues. The DNA for the CDR3 is TGTGCCAGCAGTAAACGGGACAGGTCAGATACGCAGTATTTT. Its protein product is CASSKRDRSDTQYF.

This chain links TRBV7-7 with TRBJ2-7, with 8 positions matching TRBD1. Germline CDR1 SSHAT, CDR2 FNYEAQ (reference sequence). The J segment lost 6 bases and the V segment lost 5 bases, leaving 6 bases of the junction unmatched. This CDR3 region has 13 residues. The CDR3 bases are TGTGCCAGCAGCCCCGGGACAGGATCCGAGCAGTACTTC. This sequence encodes CASSPGTGSEQYF.

V usage is TRBV29-1 and J usage is TRBJ1-2; 11 bases fit TRBD1. V shed 4 bases and J 0 bases; nucleotides not matched to a gene: 7. This CDR3 is 16 amino acids long. Germline V CDR1 and CDR2: SQVTM, ANQGSEA. The CDR3 reads CSVAKGTGGSNYGYTF. CDR3 DNA: TGCAGCGTTGCAAAAGGGACAGGGGGTTCTAACTATGGCTACACCTTC.

This chain joins TRBV6-2 or TRBV6-3 and TRBJ1-4; D is possibly TRBD1 (5 bases). V was shortened by 6 bases and J by 7 bases, with 15 bases between the two germline ends. The CDR3 has 14 residues. Germline V CDR1 and CDR2: MNHEY, SVGEGT. The CDR3 region is CASRLDGTGEKLFF. The CDR3 DNA is TGTGCCAGCAGGCTGGATGGGACGGGTGAAAAACTGTTTTTT.

This clonotype was counted at least ten times. The V and J genes are TRBV9 and TRBJ2-1; maybe TRBD2 (6 bases). The CDR3 contains 13 residues. Germline loops: CDR1 SGDLS, CDR2 YYNGEE. Trimming cost V 3 bases and J 13 bases, with 17 bases left between them. The CDR3: CASSGRVSGLQFF. The CDR3 DNA sequence: TGTGCCAGCAGCGGGAGGGTATCGGGACTTCAGTTCTTC.

The CDR3 region has the DNA TGTGCCACCGGGACAGGGGATCATTATGGCTACACCTTC. This encodes CATGTGDHYGYTF. The genes are TRBV24-1 and TRBJ1-2; 10 nucleotides align to TRBD1. CDR3 length: 13 amino acids. Trimming cost V 9 bases and J 5 bases; bases outside gene matches: 5. Germline lookup yields CDR1 KGHDR and CDR2 SFDVKD.

The V and J genes are TRBV29-1 and TRBJ1-4, with D unresolved. Germline V gene data show CDR1 as SQVTM and CDR2 as ANQGSEA. This CDR3 contains 12 residues. The V end lost 4 bases, the J end lost 4 bases, and 7 bases lay between the germline ends. DNA for the CDR3: TGCAGCGTTGCGGAGCGTAATGAAAAACTGTTTTTT. This sequence encodes CSVAERNEKLFF.

The genes are TRBV6-1 and TRBJ1-4, with 11 bases lining up with TRBD1. Germline-derived CDR1 and CDR2 are MNHNS and SASEGT. V shed 1 base, J shed 6 bases, and the junction held 1 base outside the gene matches. The CDR3 is 15 amino acids. The CDR3 sequence: CASSEGTGGHEKLFF. For the CDR3, the DNA is TGTGCCAGCAGTGAAGGGACAGGGGGCCATGAAAAACTGTTTTTT.

This clonotype was counted only a few times. The J gene is TRBJ2-1, the V gene TRBV6-5, with 7 bases matching TRBD2. J was trimmed by 5 bases and V by 11 bases; bases with no gene match: 12. CDR1 is MNHEY, CDR2 SVGAGI, per germline. The CDR3 has 14 amino acids. As DNA, the CDR3 is TGTGCCTGCATTTCGGGAGGTCGGAACAATGAGCAGTTCTTC. Its translation is CACISGGRNNEQFF.

The chain carries TRBV12-3 or TRBV12-4 and TRBJ1-1; D uncertain. Trimming stripped 6 bases from V and 1 base from J, with 12 bases between. This CDR3 comprises 14 residues. The CDR3 nucleotides read TGTGCCAGCAGGCCCAGTTGGCAGAACACTGAAGCTTTCTTT. This gives the protein CASRPSWQNTEAFF.

Ten or more counts support this clonotype. The genes are TRBV7-3 and TRBJ2-5, with D possibly TRBD1 on 5 matching bases. Germline V gene data show CDR1 as SGHTA and CDR2 as FQGTGA. The length of the CDR3 is 13 residues. V was shortened by 3 bases and J by 3 bases, with 8 bases between the two germline ends. The CDR3 sequence is CASSFAGKETQYF. In DNA, the CDR3 is TGTGCCAGCAGCTTCGCAGGGAAAGAGACCCAGTACTTC.

The rearrangement uses TRBV20-1 and TRBJ1-1; D possibly corresponds to TRBD1 (5 bases). V was trimmed by 2 bases and J by 5 bases, leaving 15 bases between them. The germline V gene encodes CDR1 DFQATT and CDR2 SNEGSKA (reference sequence). The length of the CDR3 is 14 residues. The CDR3, as DNA: TGCAGTGCTAGAATCGGGGGACCGGGAACTGAAGCTTTCTTT. Translated: CSARIGGPGTEAFF.

As regards this clonotype: At one end the junction does not follow the germline gene, possibly because of a read error. V usage is TRBV10-3 and J usage is TRBJ2-2; 9 bases match TRBD1. Germline values: CDR1 ENHRY, CDR2 SYGVKD. The CDR3 is 15 amino acids. This CDR3 is CASSDTGGNTGELSF. The CDR3 DNA is TGTGCCAGCAGTGATACAGGGGGCAACACCGGGGAGCTGTCTTTT.

This clonotype was found many times. V usage is TRBV6-6 and J usage is TRBJ2-7; TRBD1 might be the D (6 bases). The CDR3 covers 13 residues. CDR1 MNHNY and CDR2 SVGAGI come from the germline V gene (reference sequence). Between the trimmed V and J ends, which lost 6 bases and 2 bases, there was a span of 11 bases. The CDR3 here is CASSEGHTYEQYF. The CDR3 bases are TGTGCCAGCAGCGAGGGACACACCTACGAGCAGTACTTC.

V usage is TRBV2 and J usage is TRBJ2-1, with 11 nucleotides matching TRBD2. CDR1 is SNHLY and CDR2 is FYNNEI in the germline V gene. Trimming removed 11 bases from V and 2 bases from J; junction bases left unmatched: 2. The CDR3 has 13 residues. The CDR3 region is CAGLAGPYNEQFF. DNA of the CDR3: TGTGCCGGACTAGCGGGCCCCTACAATGAGCAGTTCTTC.

This clonotype has only one observation. V is TRBV24-1 and J is TRBJ2-3; D is unclear. V dropped 5 bases and J dropped 1 base, with 6 bases sitting between them. CDR3 size: 13 residues. Per the germline V gene, CDR1 is KGHDR and CDR2 is SFDVKD. CDR3 sequence reads: CATSGKGTDTQYF. CDR3 coding DNA: TGTGCCACCAGTGGAAAGGGCACAGATACGCAGTATTTT.

The rearrangement joins TRBV5-1 to TRBJ2-7; 9 bases line up with TRBD1. The germline CDR1 and CDR2 sequences are SGHRS and YFSETQ. V shed 4 bases and J 2 bases; nucleotides not matched to a gene: 10. The length of the CDR3 is 16 residues. CDR3 sequence: CASSPYTGTGTYEQYF. DNA of the CDR3: TGCGCCAGCAGCCCGTACACCGGGACAGGGACCTACGAGCAGTACTTC.

Many counts were recorded for this clonotype. The V gene is TRBV4-3, the J gene TRBJ1-6; D unresolved. Germline V gives CDR1 LGHNA, CDR2 YSLEER. The CDR3 covers 13 residues. V gave up 3 bases and J gave up 7 bases, with 7 bases separating them. The CDR3 loop reads CASSQVINSPLHF. In DNA, the CDR3 is TGCGCCAGCAGCCAGGTGATCAATTCACCCCTCCACTTT.